Listed below are T cell receptor beta chains from one sample, sequenced in a study of identical twins. MiXCR, run by TCRdb on the 5' RACE reads, gives a single entry per CDR3 protein. The sample contains a few hundred thousand distinct CDR3 sequences, 15% of which appear only once. The data also belong to a second study, concerning yellow fever vaccine responses in identical twins.

What was sequenced was CD4+ T cells sorted from blood. Receptors originate from a woman aged 18-35 years in good health. CDR3s include the opening cysteine and the closing phenylalanine or tryptophan. Fields, in order: J gene, V gene, clone size, D gene, CDR3 DNA, CDR3 protein. A D gene is named only where the DNA matches it firmly. Clone size is not always given. Where it is, it says once, few, many or a class for expanded clones.

J gene: TRBJ2-3; V gene: TRBV20-1; clone size: .; D gene: TRBD2; CDR3 DNA: TGCTGTGCTAGAGTATATAGCGGGGGGCCTAGGAGCACAGATACGCAGTATTTT; CDR3 protein: CCARVYSGGPRSTDTQYF
J gene: TRBJ2-4; V gene: TRBV7-9; clone size: few; D gene: .; CDR3 DNA: TGTGCCAGCAGCTCGGGACAAGCCAAAAACATTCAGTACTTC; CDR3 protein: CASSSGQAKNIQYF
J gene: TRBJ2-1; V gene: TRBV3-1; clone size: few; D gene: TRBD2; CDR3 DNA: TGTGCCAGCAGCCAATTATCCCTCCTAGCGGGACCGAGCTCCTACAATGAGCAGTTCTTC; CDR3 protein: CASSQLSLLAGPSSYNEQFF
J gene: TRBJ2-2; V gene: TRBV3-1; clone size: few; D gene: .; CDR3 DNA: TGTGCCAGCAGCCAAGAGGTTGCGACAGTGAACACCGGGGAGCTGTTTTTT; CDR3 protein: CASSQEVATVNTGELFF
J gene: TRBJ1-1; V gene: TRBV29-1; clone size: .; D gene: .; CDR3 DNA: TGCAGCGTTTTTCAGAACACTGAAGCTTTCTTT; CDR3 protein: CSVFQNTEAFF
J gene: TRBJ2-3; V gene: TRBV6-5; clone size: .; D gene: .; CDR3 DNA: TGTGCCAGCAGTTACTCGGCCGCTAGTGGAGATACGCAGTATTTT; CDR3 protein: CASSYSAASGDTQYF
J gene: TRBJ2-1; V gene: TRBV7-8; clone size: .; D gene: .; CDR3 DNA: TGTGCCAGCAGCTTAGCAGGCACGCTCTCCTACAATGAGCAGTTCTTC; CDR3 protein: CASSLAGTLSYNEQFF
J gene: TRBJ1-4; V gene: TRBV5-1; clone size: few; D gene: TRBD1; CDR3 DNA: TGCGCCAGCAGCCTGGGACAGGTCGCAACTAATGAAAAACTGTTTTTT; CDR3 protein: CASSLGQVATNEKLFF
J gene: TRBJ2-4; V gene: TRBV6-1; clone size: few; D gene: TRBD2; CDR3 DNA: TGTGCCAGCAGTCCCGGACTAGAAGGAAGCATTCAGTACTTC; CDR3 protein: CASSPGLEGSIQYF
J gene: TRBJ2-7; V gene: TRBV12-3/TRBV12-4; clone size: few; D gene: TRBD1; CDR3 DNA: TGTGCCAGCAGTTCATCCCGGGACAGATCCTACGAGCAGTACTTC; CDR3 protein: CASSSSRDRSYEQYF
J gene: TRBJ1-6; V gene: TRBV4-1; clone size: few; D gene: .; CDR3 DNA: TGCGCCAGCAGCCAAGGGACGGCGAAAACTAATTCACCCCTCCACTTT; CDR3 protein: CASSQGTAKTNSPLHF
J gene: TRBJ2-2; V gene: TRBV25-1; clone size: few; D gene: TRBD2; CDR3 DNA: TGTGCCAGCAGTTCCTGGACTAGCGGTGTGACCGGGGAGCTGTTTTTT; CDR3 protein: CASSSWTSGVTGELFF
J gene: TRBJ2-5; V gene: TRBV5-1; clone size: few; D gene: .; CDR3 DNA: TGCGCCAGCAGCAGGCGGATACAAGAGACCCAGTACTTC; CDR3 protein: CASSRRIQETQYF
J gene: TRBJ1-6; V gene: TRBV20-1; clone size: few; D gene: .; CDR3 DNA: TGCAGTGCTAGGACTGGGGCGGGGTCACCCCTCCACTTT; CDR3 protein: CSARTGAGSPLHF
J gene: TRBJ2-1; V gene: TRBV20-1; clone size: once; D gene: TRBD2; CDR3 DNA: TGCAGTGCAGTAGACTCGACTAGCGGGAGGGCCCCTAGCTACAATGAGCAGTTCTTC; CDR3 protein: CSAVDSTSGRAPSYNEQFF
J gene: TRBJ2-2; V gene: TRBV11-2; clone size: few; D gene: TRBD1; CDR3 DNA: TGTGCCAGCAGCTGGGGACAGCCCGGGGAGCTGTTTTTT; CDR3 protein: CASSWGQPGELFF
J gene: TRBJ2-7; V gene: TRBV20-1; clone size: few; D gene: .; CDR3 DNA: TGCAGTGCGCTAGGGGCGGAGGGTTTGGCCTACGAGCAGTACTTC; CDR3 protein: CSALGAEGLAYEQYF
J gene: TRBJ2-1; V gene: TRBV20-1; clone size: .; D gene: TRBD2; CDR3 DNA: TGCAGTGCCAGGCGGACTAGCGGGAGGAGGACTAACAATGAGCAGTTCTTC; CDR3 protein: CSARRTSGRRTNNEQFF
J gene: TRBJ1-1; V gene: TRBV11-1; clone size: few; D gene: .; CDR3 DNA: TGTGCCAGCAGCTTCCAGGACGCACCGAACACTGAAGCTTTCTTT; CDR3 protein: CASSFQDAPNTEAFF
J gene: TRBJ1-2; V gene: TRBV6-5; clone size: few; D gene: TRBD1; CDR3 DNA: TGTGCCTCCCAGGACAGGGCTTGGGGCTACACCTTC; CDR3 protein: CASQDRAWGYTF
J gene: TRBJ2-6; V gene: TRBV6-2/TRBV6-3; clone size: .; D gene: TRBD1; CDR3 DNA: TGTGCCAGCAGTTACTCGGGGACAGCAACTAGCTCTGGGGCCAACGTCCTGACTTTC; CDR3 protein: CASSYSGTATSSGANVLTF
J gene: TRBJ2-1; V gene: TRBV6-5; clone size: few; D gene: TRBD2; CDR3 DNA: TGTGCCAGCAGTTACTCGACTAGCGGGAGGGGGAATGAGCAGTTCTTC; CDR3 protein: CASSYSTSGRGNEQFF
J gene: TRBJ1-6; V gene: TRBV4-1; clone size: .; D gene: TRBD1; CDR3 DNA: TGCGCCAGCAGCCAGGAACAGGGGTTAAGATCACCCCTCCACTTT; CDR3 protein: CASSQEQGLRSPLHF
J gene: TRBJ1-5; V gene: TRBV20-1; clone size: .; D gene: .; CDR3 DNA: TGCAGTGCCGGGGGGGCAGGAGGTCAGCCCCAGCATTTT; CDR3 protein: CSAGGAGGQPQHF
J gene: TRBJ2-7; V gene: TRBV7-8; clone size: .; D gene: .; CDR3 DNA: TGTGCCAGCAGCTTCGTCGCCTACGAGCAGTACTTC; CDR3 protein: CASSFVAYEQYF
J gene: TRBJ2-1; V gene: TRBV20-1; clone size: few; D gene: .; CDR3 DNA: TGCAGTGCTAGCGGGGGAAGGGGGAGGGAGCAGTTCTTC; CDR3 protein: CSASGGRGREQFF
J gene: TRBJ2-7; V gene: TRBV20-1; clone size: .; D gene: TRBD1; CDR3 DNA: TGCAGTGCTAAATTTGCGGACAGGGGGCTGGGCGAGCAGTACTTC; CDR3 protein: CSAKFADRGLGEQYF
J gene: TRBJ2-7; V gene: TRBV12-3/TRBV12-4; clone size: few; D gene: TRBD2; CDR3 DNA: TGTGCCAGCAGCTCGACTAGCGGGGATCGTAACGAGCAGTACTTC; CDR3 protein: CASSSTSGDRNEQYF
J gene: TRBJ2-7; V gene: TRBV5-1; clone size: .; D gene: TRBD2; CDR3 DNA: TGCGCCAGCAGCACAGGGACTAGCGGTATCTCCTACGAGCAGTACTTC; CDR3 protein: CASSTGTSGISYEQYF
J gene: TRBJ2-7; V gene: TRBV5-6; clone size: .; D gene: .; CDR3 DNA: TGTGCCAGCAGCTTGCCACAGATGGGCGAGCAGTACTTC; CDR3 protein: CASSLPQMGEQYF
J gene: TRBJ1-6; V gene: TRBV11-2; clone size: few; D gene: .; CDR3 DNA: TGTGCCAGCAGGGAGGGTAGCCCTTCCTATAATTCACCCCTCCACTTT; CDR3 protein: CASREGSPSYNSPLHF
J gene: TRBJ2-5; V gene: TRBV5-1; clone size: .; D gene: .; CDR3 DNA: TGCGCCAGCACCGGGACACAAGAGACCCAGTACTTC; CDR3 protein: CASTGTQETQYF
J gene: TRBJ2-2; V gene: TRBV6-1; clone size: .; D gene: .; CDR3 DNA: TGTGCCAGCGGTGCGATTTGGACAGTAACCACCGGGGAGCTGTTTTTT; CDR3 protein: CASGAIWTVTTGELFF
J gene: TRBJ1-5; V gene: TRBV12-3/TRBV12-4; clone size: many; D gene: .; CDR3 DNA: TGTGCCAGCAGTAATCCCAATCAGCCCCAGCATTTT; CDR3 protein: CASSNPNQPQHF
J gene: TRBJ2-4; V gene: TRBV12-3/TRBV12-4; clone size: many; D gene: .; CDR3 DNA: TGTGCCAGCACCCACGACAGGATCTTAGCCAAAAACATTCAGTACTTC; CDR3 protein: CASTHDRILAKNIQYF
J gene: TRBJ2-5; V gene: TRBV27; clone size: few; D gene: TRBD1; CDR3 DNA: TGTGCCAGCAGTTTCAGGGGGCGCCAAGAGACCCAGTACTTC; CDR3 protein: CASSFRGRQETQYF